This is a list of T cell receptor beta chains from one sample in a study of cytomegalovirus exposure and HLA in healthy donors. The protocol was immunoSEQ multiplex PCR, while the TCRdb copy is restricted to in-frame clones and leaves out a portion. In the table there are about 140,000 clones, roughly 80% of which are singletons. The sequencing sample was made of PBMCs. These receptor sequences come from a female donor in good health and CMV-seronegative. Both conserved end residues are part of each CDR3. The order of the fields is J gene, V gene, clone size, D gene, CDR3 DNA, CDR3 protein. A D gene is named only where the DNA matches it firmly. Size values are once, few and many counts, or a class for expanded clones, and some rows have none.

j_call: TRBJ1-4
v_call: TRBV10-1
clone_size: few
d_call: TRBD1
cdr3_nt: TGCGCCAGCATTTGGGACAGGGGAGACGAAAAACTGTTTTTT
cdr3_aa: CASIWDRGDEKLFF

j_call: TRBJ1-1
v_call: TRBV5-1
clone_size: .
d_call: TRBD1
cdr3_nt: TGCGCCAGCAGCTTGGCGGACAGGCTTACTGAAGCTTTCTTT
cdr3_aa: CASSLADRLTEAFF

j_call: TRBJ2-7
v_call: TRBV9
clone_size: .
d_call: TRBD1
cdr3_nt: TGTGCCAGCAGCCCACGCCCAGGGGGCTACGAGCAGTACTTC
cdr3_aa: CASSPRPGGYEQYF

j_call: TRBJ2-4
v_call: TRBV27
clone_size: few
d_call: TRBD1
cdr3_nt: TGTGCCAGCAGTTTATTTGGGCAGGGGGCGTACATTCAGTACTTC
cdr3_aa: CASSLFGQGAYIQYF

j_call: TRBJ2-7
v_call: TRBV27
clone_size: .
d_call: TRBD2
cdr3_nt: TGTGCCAGCAGCCCATCCCCGGGACTACCTTACGAGCAGTACTTC
cdr3_aa: CASSPSPGLPYEQYF

j_call: TRBJ2-3
v_call: TRBV9
clone_size: .
d_call: TRBD2
cdr3_nt: TGTGCCAGCAGCGTAGAAGGTACTAGCGCCACAGATACGCAGTATTTT
cdr3_aa: CASSVEGTSATDTQYF

j_call: TRBJ2-2
v_call: TRBV7-9
clone_size: .
d_call: TRBD1
cdr3_nt: TGTGCCAGCAGCTTATTGGGACAGATTATCACCGGGGAGCTGTTTTTT
cdr3_aa: CASSLLGQIITGELFF

j_call: TRBJ1-2
v_call: TRBV18
clone_size: .
d_call: .
cdr3_nt: TGTGCCAGCTCACCCCAACCCGACATCGACTATGGCTACACCTTC
cdr3_aa: CASSPQPDIDYGYTF

j_call: TRBJ2-7
v_call: TRBV2
clone_size: few
d_call: TRBD1
cdr3_nt: TGTGCCAGCAGTGAACGGGACAGGGTGTCCTACGAGCAGTACTTC
cdr3_aa: CASSERDRVSYEQYF

j_call: TRBJ2-1
v_call: TRBV27
clone_size: once
d_call: TRBD2
cdr3_nt: TGTGCCAGCAGTCGGCGCCCCACTAGCGGGAGCGTCCCAGATGAGCAGTTCTTC
cdr3_aa: CASSRRPTSGSVPDEQFF

j_call: TRBJ1-1
v_call: TRBV28
clone_size: .
d_call: .
cdr3_nt: TGTGCCAGCAGTTTACTTCAGGGTACCTTCACTGAAGCTTTCTTT
cdr3_aa: CASSLLQGTFTEAFF

j_call: TRBJ1-1
v_call: TRBV7-9
clone_size: .
d_call: .
cdr3_nt: TGTGCCAGCAGCTTAGGAGGGTCAGGGGATATCAACACTGAAGCTTTCTTT
cdr3_aa: CASSLGGSGDINTEAFF

j_call: TRBJ1-5
v_call: TRBV19
clone_size: .
d_call: TRBD1
cdr3_nt: TGTGCCAGTAGTTATTTACAGGGGATTTCCAATCAGCCCCAGCATTTT
cdr3_aa: CASSYLQGISNQPQHF

j_call: TRBJ2-5
v_call: TRBV10-3
clone_size: once
d_call: TRBD1
cdr3_nt: TGTGCCATCAGTGAGTCGGGACAGGGGGCGGGAGAGACCCAGTACTTC
cdr3_aa: CAISESGQGAGETQYF

j_call: TRBJ2-5
v_call: TRBV5-1
clone_size: few
d_call: .
cdr3_nt: TGCGCCAGCAGCTTGGCTACAGTCTACCTCCAAGAGACCCAGTACTTC
cdr3_aa: CASSLATVYLQETQYF

j_call: TRBJ1-5
v_call: TRBV2
clone_size: .
d_call: .
cdr3_nt: TGTGCCAGCAGTGAAGCGGCACAATATCAGCCCCAGCATTTT
cdr3_aa: CASSEAAQYQPQHF

j_call: TRBJ1-2
v_call: TRBV27
clone_size: .
d_call: .
cdr3_nt: TGTGCCAGCAGTTTCTTCAGAGAACCAGCGGGGGGCTACACCTTC
cdr3_aa: CASSFFREPAGGYTF

j_call: TRBJ1-1
v_call: TRBV28
clone_size: .
d_call: .
cdr3_nt: TGTGCCAGCAGTCCCCTTCAGGGTATGAACACTGAAGCTTTCTTT
cdr3_aa: CASSPLQGMNTEAFF

j_call: TRBJ2-1
v_call: TRBV27
clone_size: .
d_call: .
cdr3_nt: TGTGCCAGCGGATTTCCGGGTGAGCAGTTCTTC
cdr3_aa: CASGFPGEQFF

j_call: TRBJ1-1
v_call: TRBV19
clone_size: .
d_call: TRBD1
cdr3_nt: TGTGCCAGTAGTATCTGGGCAGGGGGATTCGACACTGAAGCTTTCTTT
cdr3_aa: CASSIWAGGFDTEAFF

j_call: TRBJ1-2
v_call: TRBV2
clone_size: few
d_call: .
cdr3_nt: TGTGCCAGCCAAGAGGGATTCAACTATGGCTACACCTTC
cdr3_aa: CASQEGFNYGYTF

j_call: TRBJ2-7
v_call: TRBV4-1
clone_size: .
d_call: .
cdr3_nt: TGCGCCAGCAGCCAACGGAGGACCTTCTCCTACGAGCAGTACTTC
cdr3_aa: CASSQRRTFSYEQYF

j_call: TRBJ2-3
v_call: TRBV5-1
clone_size: .
d_call: .
cdr3_nt: TGCGCCAGCAGCTTGGGGGCGACAGATACGCAGTATTTT
cdr3_aa: CASSLGATDTQYF

j_call: TRBJ2-3
v_call: TRBV13
clone_size: .
d_call: .
cdr3_nt: TGTGCCAGCAGCTTAGCGGATGGAGGGGTTGAGGAAGCGCAGTATTTT
cdr3_aa: CASSLADGGVEEAQYF

j_call: TRBJ2-2
v_call: TRBV2
clone_size: few
d_call: .
cdr3_nt: TGTGCCAGCAGCGGTACCGGGGAGCTGTTTTTT
cdr3_aa: CASSGTGELFF

j_call: TRBJ1-1
v_call: TRBV18
clone_size: few
d_call: .
cdr3_nt: TGTGCCAGCTCACGGGGCTCACAGGGGAACACTGAAGCTTTCTTT
cdr3_aa: CASSRGSQGNTEAFF

j_call: TRBJ1-2
v_call: TRBV28
clone_size: .
d_call: .
cdr3_nt: TGTGCCAGCTTAGGGGCTGGGGCCGGCTACTATGGCTACACCTTC
cdr3_aa: CASLGAGAGYYGYTF

j_call: TRBJ1-5
v_call: TRBV4-2
clone_size: few
d_call: TRBD1
cdr3_nt: TGTGCCAGCAGCCAAGAGTGGACAGGGGACAATCAGCCCCAGCATTTT
cdr3_aa: CASSQEWTGDNQPQHF